This T cell receptor beta chain was sequenced during a study of blood T cell repertoires in COVID-19. About the study: The United States, Italy and Spain provided the acute and convalescent COVID-19 samples.

The CDR3 has 13 residues. V was cut by 7 bases and J by 6 bases, with 12 bases left in between. The Seattle site enrolled patients during active infection and followed them longitudinally. In the study's own analysis: From reference gene primer amplification, estimates of nucleated cell counts were derived. The protocol was immunoSEQ multiplex PCR, while the TCRdb copy is restricted to in-frame clones and leaves out a portion. The V and J calls and clone size were taken over from that table, and D and trimming were inferred from the DNA. The profile shows about 500,000 clones, roughly nine tenths of them singletons.

Sequences were obtained from peripheral blood. The sequence was collected from a man between 18 and 35 years old with COVID-19, enrolled during active disease. The chain employs TRBV12-3 or TRBV12-4 and TRBJ2-2, with D possibly TRBD1 on 6 matching bases. CDR3 amino acids: CASILTGPGELFF. DNA for the CDR3: TGTGCCAGCATCCTTACAGGGCCCGGGGAGCTGTTTTTT.